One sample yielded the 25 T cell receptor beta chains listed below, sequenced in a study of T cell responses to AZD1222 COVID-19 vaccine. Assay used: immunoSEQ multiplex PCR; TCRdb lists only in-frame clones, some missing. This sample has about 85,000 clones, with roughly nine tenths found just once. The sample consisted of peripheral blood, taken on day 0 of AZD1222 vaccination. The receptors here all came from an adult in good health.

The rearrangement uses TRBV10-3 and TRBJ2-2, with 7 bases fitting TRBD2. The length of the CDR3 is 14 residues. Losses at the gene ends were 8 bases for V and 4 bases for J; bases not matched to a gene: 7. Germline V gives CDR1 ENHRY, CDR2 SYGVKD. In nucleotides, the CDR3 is TGTGCCATCGGGCGGGGGTCACCCACCGGGGAGCTGTTTTTT. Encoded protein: CAIGRGSPTGELFF.

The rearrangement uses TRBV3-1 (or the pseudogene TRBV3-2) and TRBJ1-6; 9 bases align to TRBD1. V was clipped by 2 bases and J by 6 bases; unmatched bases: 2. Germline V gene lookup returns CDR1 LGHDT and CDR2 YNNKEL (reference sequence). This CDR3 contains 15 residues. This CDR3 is CASSQTGQGNSPLHF. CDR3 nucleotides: TGTGCCAGCAGCCAAACGGGACAGGGTAATTCACCCCTCCACTTT.

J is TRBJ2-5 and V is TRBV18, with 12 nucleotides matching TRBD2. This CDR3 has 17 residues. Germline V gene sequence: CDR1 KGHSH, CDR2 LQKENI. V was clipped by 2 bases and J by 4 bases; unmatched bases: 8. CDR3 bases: TGTGCCAGCTCACCAGGGAGGACTAGCGGGATATTAGAGACCCAGTACTTC. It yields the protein CASSPGRTSGILETQYF.

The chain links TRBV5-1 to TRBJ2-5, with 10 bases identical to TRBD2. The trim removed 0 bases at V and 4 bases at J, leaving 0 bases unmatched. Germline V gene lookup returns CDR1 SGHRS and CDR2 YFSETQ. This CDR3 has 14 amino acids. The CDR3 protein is CASSLGLAGETQYF. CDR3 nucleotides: TGCGCCAGCAGCTTGGGACTAGCGGGAGAGACCCAGTACTTC. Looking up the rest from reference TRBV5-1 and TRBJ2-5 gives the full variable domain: KAGVTQTPRYLIKTRGQQVTLSCSPISGHRSVSWYQQTPGQGLQFLFEYFSETQRNKGNFPGRFSGRQFSNSRSEMNVSTLELGDSALYLCASSLGLAGETQYFGPGTRLLVL.

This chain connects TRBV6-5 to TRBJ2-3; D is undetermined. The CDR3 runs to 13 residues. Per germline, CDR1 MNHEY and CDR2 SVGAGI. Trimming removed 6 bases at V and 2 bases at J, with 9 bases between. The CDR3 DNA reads TGTGCCAGCAGGGACCCACCCACAGATACGCAGTATTTT. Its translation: CASRDPPTDTQYF.

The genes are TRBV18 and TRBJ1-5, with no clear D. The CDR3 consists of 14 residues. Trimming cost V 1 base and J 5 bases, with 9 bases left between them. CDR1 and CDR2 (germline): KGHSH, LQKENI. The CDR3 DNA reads TGTGCCAGCTCACCACAGAGCTGGGATCAGCCCCAGCATTTT. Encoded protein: CASSPQSWDQPQHF.

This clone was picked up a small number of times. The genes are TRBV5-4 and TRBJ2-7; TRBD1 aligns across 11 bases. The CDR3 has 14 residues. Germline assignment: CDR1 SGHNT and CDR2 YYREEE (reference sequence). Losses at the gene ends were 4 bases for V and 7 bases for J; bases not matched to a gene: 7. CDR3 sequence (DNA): TGTGCCAGCAGCCACGGACAGGGGGCGGGTGAGCAGTACTTC. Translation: CASSHGQGAGEQYF. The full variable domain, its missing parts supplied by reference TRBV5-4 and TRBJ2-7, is ETGVTQSPTHLIKTRGQQVTLRCSSQSGHNTVSWYQQALGQGPQFIFQYYREEENGRGNFPPRFSGLQFPNYSSELNVNALELDDSALYLCASSHGQGAGEQYFGPGTRLTVT.

The CDR3 DNA is TGCGCCAGCAGCCCGCGCAGGGAGGACTATGGCTACACCTTC. Translated: CASSPRREDYGYTF. The chain carries TRBV5-1 and TRBJ1-2, with D maybe TRBD1 (5 bases). Trimming cost V 4 bases and J 3 bases, with 13 bases left between them. The CDR3 is 14 residues long. In germline, CDR1 is SGHRS, CDR2 YFSETQ.

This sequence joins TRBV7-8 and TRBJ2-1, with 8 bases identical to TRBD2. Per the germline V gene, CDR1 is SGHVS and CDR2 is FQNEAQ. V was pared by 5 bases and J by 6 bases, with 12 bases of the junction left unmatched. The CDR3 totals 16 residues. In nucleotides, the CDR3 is TGTGCCAGCAGCACCTTGACGACTAGCGAGGCCAATGAGCAGTTCTTC. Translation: CASSTLTTSEANEQFF. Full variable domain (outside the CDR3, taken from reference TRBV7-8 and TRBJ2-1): GAGVSQSPRYKVAKRGQDVALRCDPISGHVSLFWYQQALGQGPEFLTYFQNEAQLDKSGLPSDRFFAERPEGSVSTLKIQRTQQEDSAVYLCASSTLTTSEANEQFFGPGTRLTVL.

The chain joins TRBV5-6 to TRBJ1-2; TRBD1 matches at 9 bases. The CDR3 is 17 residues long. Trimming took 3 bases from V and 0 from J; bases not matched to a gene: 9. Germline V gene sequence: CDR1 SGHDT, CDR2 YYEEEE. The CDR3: CASSSTGTGRANYGYTF. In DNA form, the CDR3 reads TGTGCCAGCAGCTCAACCGGGACAGGGAGGGCTAACTATGGCTACACCTTC.

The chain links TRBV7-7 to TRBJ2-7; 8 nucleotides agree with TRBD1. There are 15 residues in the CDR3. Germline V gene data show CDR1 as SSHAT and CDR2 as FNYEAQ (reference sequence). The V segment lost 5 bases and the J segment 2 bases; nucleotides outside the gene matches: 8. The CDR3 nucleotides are TGTGCCAGCAGCCTGTGGACAGGGCCTGCCTACGAGCAGTACTTC. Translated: CASSLWTGPAYEQYF.

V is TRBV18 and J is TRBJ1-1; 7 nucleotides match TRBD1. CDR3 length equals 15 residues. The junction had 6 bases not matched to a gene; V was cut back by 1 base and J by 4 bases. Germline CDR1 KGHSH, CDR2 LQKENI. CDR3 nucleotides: TGTGCCAGCTCACCACAGGGGGCGCGTTTCACTGAAGCTTTCTTT. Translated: CASSPQGARFTEAFF. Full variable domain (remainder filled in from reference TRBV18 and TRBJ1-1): NAGVMQNPRHLVRRRGQEARLRCSPMKGHSHVYWYRQLPEEGLKFMVYLQKENIIDESGMPKERFSAEFPKEGPSILRIQQVVRGDSAAYFCASSPQGARFTEAFFGQGTRLTVV.

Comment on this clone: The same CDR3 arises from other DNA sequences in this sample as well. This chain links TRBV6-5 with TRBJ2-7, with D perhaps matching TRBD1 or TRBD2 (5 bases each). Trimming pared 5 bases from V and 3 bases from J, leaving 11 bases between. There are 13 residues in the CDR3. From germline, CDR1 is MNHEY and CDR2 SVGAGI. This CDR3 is CASSQTDYYEQYF. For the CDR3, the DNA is TGTGCCAGCAGTCAGACAGACTACTACGAGCAGTACTTC.

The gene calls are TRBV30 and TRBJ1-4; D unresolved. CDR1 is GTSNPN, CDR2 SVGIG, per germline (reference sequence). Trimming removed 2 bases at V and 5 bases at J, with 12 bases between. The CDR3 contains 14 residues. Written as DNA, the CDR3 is TGTGCCTGGAGTCCTGGGTTTGGGAATGAAAAACTGTTTTTT. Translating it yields CAWSPGFGNEKLFF.

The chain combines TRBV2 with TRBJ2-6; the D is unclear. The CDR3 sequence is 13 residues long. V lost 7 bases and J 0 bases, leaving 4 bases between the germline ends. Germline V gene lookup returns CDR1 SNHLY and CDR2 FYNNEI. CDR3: CASTLSGANVLTF. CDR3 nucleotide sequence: TGTGCCAGCACCCTCTCTGGGGCCAACGTCCTGACTTTC.

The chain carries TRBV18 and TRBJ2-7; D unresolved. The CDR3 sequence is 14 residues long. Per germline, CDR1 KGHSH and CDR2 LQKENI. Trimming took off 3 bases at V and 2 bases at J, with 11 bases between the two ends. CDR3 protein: CASSPETVTYEQYF. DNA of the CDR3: TGTGCCAGCTCACCTGAGACGGTTACCTACGAGCAGTACTTC.

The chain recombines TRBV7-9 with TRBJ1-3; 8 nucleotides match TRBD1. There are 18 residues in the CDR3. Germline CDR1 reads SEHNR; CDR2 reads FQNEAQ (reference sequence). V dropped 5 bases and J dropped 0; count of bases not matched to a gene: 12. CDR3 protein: CASSTKGRDRSSGNTIYF. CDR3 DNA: TGTGCCAGCAGCACAAAAGGCCGGGACAGGTCCTCTGGAAACACCATATATTTT.

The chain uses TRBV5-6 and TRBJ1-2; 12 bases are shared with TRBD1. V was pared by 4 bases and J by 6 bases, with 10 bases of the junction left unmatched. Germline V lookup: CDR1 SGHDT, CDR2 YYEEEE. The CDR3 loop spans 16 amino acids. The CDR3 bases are TGTGCCAGCAGCCCGACCGGGACAGGGGGCAGTAATGGCTACACCTTC. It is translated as CASSPTGTGGSNGYTF.

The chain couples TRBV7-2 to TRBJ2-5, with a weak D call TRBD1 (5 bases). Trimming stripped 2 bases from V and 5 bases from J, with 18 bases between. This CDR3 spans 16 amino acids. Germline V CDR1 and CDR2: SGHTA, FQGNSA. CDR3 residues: CASSLPLGAQRETQYF. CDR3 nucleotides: TGTGCCAGCAGCTTACCCCTAGGGGCCCAACGGGAGACCCAGTACTTC.

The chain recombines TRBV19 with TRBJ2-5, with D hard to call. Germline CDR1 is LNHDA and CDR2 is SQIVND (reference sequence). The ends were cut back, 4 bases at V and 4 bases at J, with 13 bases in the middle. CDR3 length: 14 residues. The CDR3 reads CASSTSAVTETQYF. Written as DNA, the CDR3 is TGTGCCAGTAGTACGTCGGCGGTAACAGAGACCCAGTACTTC. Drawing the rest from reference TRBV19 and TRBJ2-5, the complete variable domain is DGGITQSPKYLFRKEGQNVTLSCEQNLNHDAMYWYRQDPGQGLRLIYYSQIVNDFQKGDIAEGYSVSREKKESFPLTVTSAQKNPTAFYLCASSTSAVTETQYFGPGTRLLVL.

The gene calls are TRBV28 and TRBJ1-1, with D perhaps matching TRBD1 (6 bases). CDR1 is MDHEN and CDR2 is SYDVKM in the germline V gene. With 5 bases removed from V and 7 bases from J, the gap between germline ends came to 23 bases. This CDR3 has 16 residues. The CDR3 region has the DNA TGTGCCAGCAGTCCTGCTTCAGGGGCCAGGGGTGGTGAAGCTTTCTTT. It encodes CASSPASGARGGEAFF.

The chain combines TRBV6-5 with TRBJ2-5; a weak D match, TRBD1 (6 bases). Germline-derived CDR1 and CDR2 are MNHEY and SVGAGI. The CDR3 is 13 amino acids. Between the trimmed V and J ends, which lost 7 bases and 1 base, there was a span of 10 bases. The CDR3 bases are TGTGCCAGCACCCGGACAGTCCAAGAGACCCAGTACTTC. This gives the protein CASTRTVQETQYF.

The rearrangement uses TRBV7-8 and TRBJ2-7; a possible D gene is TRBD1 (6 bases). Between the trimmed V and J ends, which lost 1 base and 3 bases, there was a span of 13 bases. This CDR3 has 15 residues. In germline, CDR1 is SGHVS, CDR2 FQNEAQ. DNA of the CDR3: TGTGCCAGCAGCTTAGAACAGGGCTTGTACTACGAGCAGTACTTC. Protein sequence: CASSLEQGLYYEQYF.

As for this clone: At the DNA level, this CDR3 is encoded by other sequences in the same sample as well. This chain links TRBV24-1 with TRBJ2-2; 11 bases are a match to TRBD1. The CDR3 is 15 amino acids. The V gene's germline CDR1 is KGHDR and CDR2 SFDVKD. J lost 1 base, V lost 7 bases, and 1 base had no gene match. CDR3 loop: CATSGTGGNTGELFF. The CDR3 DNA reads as TGTGCCACCAGCGGGACAGGGGGGAACACCGGGGAGCTGTTTTTT.

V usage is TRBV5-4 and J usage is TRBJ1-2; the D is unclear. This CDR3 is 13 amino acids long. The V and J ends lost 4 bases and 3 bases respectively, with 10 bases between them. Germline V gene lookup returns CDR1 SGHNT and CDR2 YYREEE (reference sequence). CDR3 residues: CASSGPQDYGYTF. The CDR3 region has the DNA TGTGCCAGCAGCGGACCCCAAGACTATGGCTACACCTTC.